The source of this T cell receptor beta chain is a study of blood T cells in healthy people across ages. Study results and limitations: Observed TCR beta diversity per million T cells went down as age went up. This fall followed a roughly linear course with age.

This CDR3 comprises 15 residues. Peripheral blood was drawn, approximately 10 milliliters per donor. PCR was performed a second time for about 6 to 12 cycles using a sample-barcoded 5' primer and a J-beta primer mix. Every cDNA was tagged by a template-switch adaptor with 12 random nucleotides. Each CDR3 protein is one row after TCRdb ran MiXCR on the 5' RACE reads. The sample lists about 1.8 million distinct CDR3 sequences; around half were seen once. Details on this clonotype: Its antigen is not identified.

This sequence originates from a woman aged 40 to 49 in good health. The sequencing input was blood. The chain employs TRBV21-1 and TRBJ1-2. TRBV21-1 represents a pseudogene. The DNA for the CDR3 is TGTGCCAGCAGCAAAAACGTAGGGGTCCCTCCGGGCTACACCTTC. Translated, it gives CASSKNVGVPPGYTF.